This TCR beta chain was captured in a study of OX40 agonist ivuxolimab in advanced cancers. Study details: Partial response was recorded in three patients: one hepatocellular carcinoma and two cutaneous melanoma cases.

The germline V gene has CDR1 GTSNPN and CDR2 SVGIG (reference sequence). This CDR3 spans 12 amino acids. V was shortened by 7 bases and J by 5 bases, with 15 bases between the two germline ends. Profiling relied on immunoSEQ multiplex PCR, and the TCRdb table lists in-frame clones only, not all of them. The table includes tens of thousands of clones, about 82% detected once. Study-level findings and limits: What antigens the expanded peripheral T cells recognized was never established.

As concerns this clone: Its target is not known.

The sample here was CD4+ or CD8+ T cells sorted from blood, taken in a trial of the OX40 agonist ivuxolimab. The rearrangement uses TRBV30 and TRBJ2-7; the D call may be TRBD1 or TRBD2 (5 bases each). The receptor comes from an adult with an advanced solid tumor such as melanoma, head and neck, liver or kidney cancer. CDR3 protein: CAFGVGANEQYF. The DNA for the CDR3 is TGTGCCTTCGGAGTCGGGGCGAACGAGCAGTACTTC.